A selection of T cell receptor beta chains follows, all from one sample in a study of T cell responses to AZD1222 COVID-19 vaccine. The assay was immunoSEQ multiplex PCR, and TCRdb's table has in-frame clones only and misses some. The sample holds approximately 89,000 clones; about 88% are singletons and the top ten take about 14%. The sample was peripheral blood, taken on day 0 of AZD1222 vaccination. All receptors derive from an adult in good health. Each CDR3 is given with its conserved first and last residue. A D gene is named only where the DNA matches it firmly. Only part of the rows carry a size: once, few, many, or a class if the clone is expanded.

CDR3nt,CDR3aa,j_gene,d_gene,abundance,v_gene
TGTGCCAGCAGGGGTGGCCTCTCGAGTAATTCACCCCTCCACTTT,CASRGGLSSNSPLHF,TRBJ1-6,NA,few,TRBV9
TGTGCCAGTACTGTCGGGACAGGCTACGAGCAGTACTTC,CASTVGTGYEQYF,TRBJ2-7,TRBD1,NA,TRBV19
TGTGCCAGCAGCCAAGGAAGAACAGGGGGGAGTAATTCACCCCTCCACTTT,CASSQGRTGGSNSPLHF,TRBJ1-6,TRBD1,NA,TRBV3-1/TRBV3-2
TGTGCCAGCAGTTTATACGTAGGGAATTCACCCCTCCACTTT,CASSLYVGNSPLHF,TRBJ1-6,NA,few,TRBV27
TGCGCCAGCAGCTTGGTGAGGGGGACAGGGGCCAACCCTGCCAAGGAAGCTTTCTTT,CASSLVRGTGANPAKEAFF,TRBJ1-1,TRBD1,NA,TRBV5-1
TGTGCCAGCAGCCCTAGTCGGGGAGGGTACTCACCCCTCCACTTT,CASSPSRGGYSPLHF,TRBJ1-6,NA,NA,TRBV11-2
TGTGCCAGCAGCTTAACTGGGGCCGGAACTGGAAACACCATATATTTT,CASSLTGAGTGNTIYF,TRBJ1-3,NA,NA,TRBV7-3
TGTGCCAGCAGTGGAACCGGGACAGGGATGGTTATGGGAAATTCACCCCTCCACTTT,CASSGTGTGMVMGNSPLHF,TRBJ1-6,TRBD1,once,TRBV6-1
TGTGCCAGCAGCGCCTCCGGCAGGGGGACGCACAAAAACATTCAGTACTTC,CASSASGRGTHKNIQYF,TRBJ2-4,TRBD1,NA,TRBV7-9
TGTGCCAGCAGTAACGCCAGGGATTCGCATGAGCAGTTCTTC,CASSNARDSHEQFF,TRBJ2-1,NA,NA,TRBV6-2/TRBV6-3
TGTGCCAGCAGCTTGTCCGGGACAGTGAACACCGGGGAGCTGTTTTTT,CASSLSGTVNTGELFF,TRBJ2-2,TRBD1,NA,TRBV7-8
TGTGCCAGTAGTATCGGACGGTCCTATGGCTACACCTTC,CASSIGRSYGYTF,TRBJ1-2,NA,NA,TRBV19
TGTGCCAGCAGTTACTCCGGCAGGGCGCACGAGCAGTACTTC,CASSYSGRAHEQYF,TRBJ2-7,NA,NA,TRBV6-2/TRBV6-3
TGTGCCAGCAGCCCAACCTCGGGGGGCGCTTCACCCCTCCACTTT,CASSPTSGGASPLHF,TRBJ1-6,NA,NA,TRBV3-1/TRBV3-2
TGTGCCAGTAGTATCTGGCGCAGTAGCTCCTACAATGAGCAGTTCTTC,CASSIWRSSSYNEQFF,TRBJ2-1,NA,NA,TRBV19
TGCGCCAGCAGTAGCATAGACGAGCAGTACTTC,CASSSIDEQYF,TRBJ2-7,NA,NA,TRBV10-2
TGTGCCAGCAGCTTAAGCGGAGCCGCCGGGGAGCTGTTTTTT,CASSLSGAAGELFF,TRBJ2-2,NA,once,TRBV11-2
TGTGCCAGTAGTCAGGCGGGACAGGGGAAAGTTAATGAGCAGTTCTTC,CASSQAGQGKVNEQFF,TRBJ2-1,TRBD1,once,TRBV19
TGTGCCACCGGGTCCTACAGGGGAGTAACTAATGAAAAACTGTTTTTT,CATGSYRGVTNEKLFF,TRBJ1-4,TRBD1,few,TRBV15
TGTGCCAGCGGAGTTGGAAACACCATATATTTT,CASGVGNTIYF,TRBJ1-3,NA,NA,TRBV12-3/TRBV12-4
TGTGCCAGCACCCAAGGGCTCATCGGTGATGGCTACACCTTC,CASTQGLIGDGYTF,TRBJ1-2,NA,once,TRBV3-1/TRBV3-2
TGTGCCAGCAGCTTAGGGACAGGGGCCAACCAAGAGACCCAGTACTTC,CASSLGTGANQETQYF,TRBJ2-5,TRBD1,NA,TRBV7-6
TGTGCCAGTAGATCCCTACGGGGGGACTATGGCTACACCTTC,CASRSLRGDYGYTF,TRBJ1-2,NA,NA,TRBV19
TGTGCCAGCTCACCAAGATCCCTTGGGGGTGACACTGAAGCTTTCTTT,CASSPRSLGGDTEAFF,TRBJ1-1,NA,NA,TRBV18
TGTGCCAGCAGCTTCCTAGCGGGGGGTGGAGAGACCCAGTACTTC,CASSFLAGGGETQYF,TRBJ2-5,TRBD2,NA,TRBV5-6
TGTGCCAGCAGTGGAGAGGGGATTAACTATGGCTACACCTTC,CASSGEGINYGYTF,TRBJ1-2,NA,NA,TRBV28
TGTGCCTGGAGTGTACGGGGACAGGTATGGTACGAGCAGTACTTC,CAWSVRGQVWYEQYF,TRBJ2-7,TRBD1,NA,TRBV30
TGTGCCAGTAGTATCCGATTGACAGGGGGGAATGAAAAACTGTTTTTT,CASSIRLTGGNEKLFF,TRBJ1-4,TRBD1,once,TRBV19
TGTGCCAGCAGCTCTTTTAGCGGGGGCTCCTACGAGCAGTACTTC,CASSSFSGGSYEQYF,TRBJ2-7,TRBD2,NA,TRBV7-9
TGCAGCCATAAGGGACCGGACTATGGCTACACCTTC,CSHKGPDYGYTF,TRBJ1-2,NA,NA,TRBV29-1
TGCAGTGCTAGTTCGGGGGGCTACGTGACCCAGTACTTC,CSASSGGYVTQYF,TRBJ2-5,NA,NA,TRBV20-1